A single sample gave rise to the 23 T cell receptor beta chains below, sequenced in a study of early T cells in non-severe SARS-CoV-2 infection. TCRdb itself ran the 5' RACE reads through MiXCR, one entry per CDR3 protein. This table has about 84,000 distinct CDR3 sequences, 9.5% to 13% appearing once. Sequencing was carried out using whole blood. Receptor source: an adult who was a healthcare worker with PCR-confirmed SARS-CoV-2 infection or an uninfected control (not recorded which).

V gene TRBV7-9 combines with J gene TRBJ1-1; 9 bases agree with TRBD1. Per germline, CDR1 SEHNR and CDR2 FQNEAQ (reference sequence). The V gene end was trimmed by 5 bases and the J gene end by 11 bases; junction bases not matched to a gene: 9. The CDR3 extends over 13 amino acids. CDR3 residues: CASSRGQGVRAFF. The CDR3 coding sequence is TGTGCCAGCAGCCGGGGACAGGGCGTTCGGGCTTTCTTT.

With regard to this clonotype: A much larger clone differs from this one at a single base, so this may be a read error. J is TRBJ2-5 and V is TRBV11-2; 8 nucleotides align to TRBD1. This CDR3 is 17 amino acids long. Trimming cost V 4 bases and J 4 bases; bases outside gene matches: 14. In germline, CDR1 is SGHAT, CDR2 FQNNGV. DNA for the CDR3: TGTGCCAGCAGCTCCCGCGGTACAGGGGGTGTCCGAGAGACCCAGTACTTC. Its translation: CASSSRGTGGVRETQYF.

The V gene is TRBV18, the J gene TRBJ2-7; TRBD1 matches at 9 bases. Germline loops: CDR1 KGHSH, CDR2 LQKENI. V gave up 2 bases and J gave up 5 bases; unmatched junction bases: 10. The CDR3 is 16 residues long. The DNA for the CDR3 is TGTGCCAGCTCACCAAATTGGGACAGGGCAAAAGACGAGCAGTACTTC. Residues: CASSPNWDRAKDEQYF.

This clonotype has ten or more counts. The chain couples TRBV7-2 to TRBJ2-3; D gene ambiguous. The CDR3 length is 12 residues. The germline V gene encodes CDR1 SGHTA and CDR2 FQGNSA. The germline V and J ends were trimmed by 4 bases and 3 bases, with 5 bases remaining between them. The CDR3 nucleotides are TGTGCCAGCAGCTCTCGGACAGATACGCAGTATTTT. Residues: CASSSRTDTQYF.

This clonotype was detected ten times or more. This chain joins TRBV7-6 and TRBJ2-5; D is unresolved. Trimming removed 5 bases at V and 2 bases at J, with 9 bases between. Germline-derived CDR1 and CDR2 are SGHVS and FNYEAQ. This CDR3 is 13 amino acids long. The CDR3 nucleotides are TGTGCCAGCAGCCAAAACCCACAAGAGACCCAGTACTTC. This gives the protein CASSQNPQETQYF.

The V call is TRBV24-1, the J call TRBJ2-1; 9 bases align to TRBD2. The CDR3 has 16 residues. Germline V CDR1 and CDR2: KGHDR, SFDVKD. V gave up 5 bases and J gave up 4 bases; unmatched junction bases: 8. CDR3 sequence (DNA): TGTGCCACCAGTGCCCCTTCTAGCGGGGCTTACAATGAGCAGTTCTTC. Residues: CATSAPSSGAYNEQFF.

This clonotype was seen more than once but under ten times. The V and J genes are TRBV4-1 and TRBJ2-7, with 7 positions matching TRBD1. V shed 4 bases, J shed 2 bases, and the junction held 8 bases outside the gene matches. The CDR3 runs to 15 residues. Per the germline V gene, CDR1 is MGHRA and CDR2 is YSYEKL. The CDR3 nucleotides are TGCGCCAGCAGCCTAGCCGGGACAGTACCCTACGAGCAGTACTTC. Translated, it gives CASSLAGTVPYEQYF.

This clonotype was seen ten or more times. The CDR3 protein is CASSETSRPFF. CDR3 in DNA: TGCGCCAGCAGTGAGACTTCTCGTCCCTTCTTC. The chain recombines TRBV10-1 with TRBJ2-1; D call uncertain. V dropped 2 bases and J dropped 16 bases, with 12 bases sitting between them. This CDR3 is built from 11 residues. Germline CDR1 and CDR2: WNHNN and SYGVQD (reference sequence).

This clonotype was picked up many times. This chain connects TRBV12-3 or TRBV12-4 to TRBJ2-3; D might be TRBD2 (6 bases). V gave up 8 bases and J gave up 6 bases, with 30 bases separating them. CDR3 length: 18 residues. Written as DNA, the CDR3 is TGTGCCAGCGTAGAATGGCTGACTAGACCGGGCTTAGGGGATACGCAGTATTTT. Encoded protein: CASVEWLTRPGLGDTQYF.

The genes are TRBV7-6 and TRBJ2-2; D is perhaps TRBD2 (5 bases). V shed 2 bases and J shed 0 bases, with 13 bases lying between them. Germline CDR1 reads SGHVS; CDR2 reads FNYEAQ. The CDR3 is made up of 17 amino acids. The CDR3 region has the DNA TGTGCCAGCAGCTTACCAGCGGAAAACGCGAACACCGGGGAGCTGTTTTTT. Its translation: CASSLPAENANTGELFF.

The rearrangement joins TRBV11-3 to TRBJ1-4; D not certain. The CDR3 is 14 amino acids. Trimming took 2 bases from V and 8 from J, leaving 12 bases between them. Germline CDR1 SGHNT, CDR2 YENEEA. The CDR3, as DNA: TGTGCCAGCAGCTTATTTCCCGGGAGCGAAAAACTGTTTTTT. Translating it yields CASSLFPGSEKLFF.

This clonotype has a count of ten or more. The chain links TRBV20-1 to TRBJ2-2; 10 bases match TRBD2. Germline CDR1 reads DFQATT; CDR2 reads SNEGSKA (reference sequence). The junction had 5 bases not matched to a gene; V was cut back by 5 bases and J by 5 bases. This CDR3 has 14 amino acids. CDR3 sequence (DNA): TGCAGTGCTGAGAGCGGGAGGGGGACCGGGGAGCTGTTTTTT. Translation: CSAESGRGTGELFF.

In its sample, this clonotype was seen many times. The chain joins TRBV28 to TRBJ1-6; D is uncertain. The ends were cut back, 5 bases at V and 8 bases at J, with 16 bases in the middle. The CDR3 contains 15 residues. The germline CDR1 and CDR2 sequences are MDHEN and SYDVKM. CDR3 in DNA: TGTGCCAGCAGTGACCTAGGTCCAAGCCATTCACCCCTCCACTTT. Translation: CASSDLGPSHSPLHF. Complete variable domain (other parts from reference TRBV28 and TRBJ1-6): DVKVTQSSRYLVKRTGEKVFLECVQDMDHENMFWYRQDPGLGLRLIYFSYDVKMKEKGDIPEGYSVSREKKERFSLILESASTNQTSMYLCASSDLGPSHSPLHFGNGTRLTVT.

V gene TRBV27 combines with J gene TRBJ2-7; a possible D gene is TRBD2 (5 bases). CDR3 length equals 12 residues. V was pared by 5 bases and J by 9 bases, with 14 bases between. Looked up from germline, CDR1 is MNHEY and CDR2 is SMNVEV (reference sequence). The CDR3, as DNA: TGTGCCAGCAGTAAGGACTTGGTGGGGCAGTACTTC. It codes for CASSKDLVGQYF.

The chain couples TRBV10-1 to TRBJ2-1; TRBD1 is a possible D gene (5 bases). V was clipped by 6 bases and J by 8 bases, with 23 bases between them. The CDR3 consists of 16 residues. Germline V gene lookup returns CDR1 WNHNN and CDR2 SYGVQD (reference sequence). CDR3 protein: CASSRGALKTLDEQFF. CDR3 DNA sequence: TGCGCCAGCAGCCGTGGGGCCCTAAAGACCTTGGATGAGCAGTTCTTC.

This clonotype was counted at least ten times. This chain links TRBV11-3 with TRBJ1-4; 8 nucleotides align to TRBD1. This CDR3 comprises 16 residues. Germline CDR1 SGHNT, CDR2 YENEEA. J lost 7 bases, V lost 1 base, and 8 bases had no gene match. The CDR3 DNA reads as TGTGCCAGCAGCTTAGCTCTCACAGGGGGAGTTGAAAAACTGTTTTTT. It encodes CASSLALTGGVEKLFF.

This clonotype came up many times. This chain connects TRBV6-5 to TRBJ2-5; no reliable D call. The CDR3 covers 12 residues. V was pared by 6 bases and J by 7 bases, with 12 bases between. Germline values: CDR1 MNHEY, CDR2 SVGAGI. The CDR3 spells CASSPERRTQYF. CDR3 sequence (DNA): TGTGCCAGCAGCCCTGAACGGAGGACCCAGTACTTC.

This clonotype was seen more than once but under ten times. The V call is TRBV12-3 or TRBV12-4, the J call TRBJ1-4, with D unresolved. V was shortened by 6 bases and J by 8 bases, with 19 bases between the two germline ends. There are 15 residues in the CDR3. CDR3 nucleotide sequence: TGTGCCAGCAGCCCCGGGGTGGAGACCGGAGAAAAACTGTTTTTT. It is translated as CASSPGVETGEKLFF.

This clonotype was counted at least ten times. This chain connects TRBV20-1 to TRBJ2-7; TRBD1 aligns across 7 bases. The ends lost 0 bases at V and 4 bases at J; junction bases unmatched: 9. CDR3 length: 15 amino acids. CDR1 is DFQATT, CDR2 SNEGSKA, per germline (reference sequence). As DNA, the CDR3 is TGCAGTGCTAGAGAAAAACCGGGACAGACATACGAGCAGTACTTC. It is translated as CSAREKPGQTYEQYF.

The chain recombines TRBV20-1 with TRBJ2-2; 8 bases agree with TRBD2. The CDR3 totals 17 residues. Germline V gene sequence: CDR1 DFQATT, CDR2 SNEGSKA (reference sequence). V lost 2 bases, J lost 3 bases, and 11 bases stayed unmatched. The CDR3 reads CSARLLAGRPDTGELFF. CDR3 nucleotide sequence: TGCAGTGCTAGACTTTTAGCGGGGCGGCCCGACACCGGGGAGCTGTTTTTT.

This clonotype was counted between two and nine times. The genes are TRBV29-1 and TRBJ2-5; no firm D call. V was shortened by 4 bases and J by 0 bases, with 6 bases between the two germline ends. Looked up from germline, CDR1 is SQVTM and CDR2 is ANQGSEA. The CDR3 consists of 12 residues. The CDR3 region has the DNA TGCAGCGTTGGGTACAACCAAGAGACCCAGTACTTC. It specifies CSVGYNQETQYF.

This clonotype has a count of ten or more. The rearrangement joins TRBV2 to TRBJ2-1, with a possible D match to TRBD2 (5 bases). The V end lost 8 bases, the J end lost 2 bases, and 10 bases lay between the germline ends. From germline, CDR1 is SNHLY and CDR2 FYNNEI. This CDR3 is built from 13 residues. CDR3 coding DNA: TGTGCCAGCGGAGGTTGGACCTACAATGAGCAGTTCTTC. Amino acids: CASGGWTYNEQFF. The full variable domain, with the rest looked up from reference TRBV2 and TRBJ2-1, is EPEVTQTPSHQVTQMGQEVILRCVPISNHLYFYWYRQILGQKVEFLVSFYNNEISEKSEIFDDQFSVERPDGSNFTLKIRSTKLEDSAMYFCASGGWTYNEQFFGPGTRLTVL.

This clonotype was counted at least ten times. Here the CDR3 DNA reads TGTGCCAGCAGCCCAGCGGGAGGGCCGATCGAGCAGTACTTC. Translating gives CASSPAGGPIEQYF. This chain links TRBV9 with TRBJ2-7; 10 positions match TRBD2. J lost 6 bases, V lost 4 bases, and 7 bases had no gene match. CDR1 and CDR2 (germline): SGDLS, YYNGEE. CDR3 length: 14 residues.